The 14 T cell receptor beta chains presented below share a single source sample, sequenced in a study of T-cell reconstitution after alpha-beta-depleted transplantation in children. TCRbeta library preparation incorporated unique molecular identifiers. Each CDR3 protein is one row after TCRdb ran MiXCR on the PCR reads. Among about 200,000 distinct CDR3 sequences listed, approximately 6.9% were seen once. Sequencing used PBMCs, obtained before TCRalphabeta/CD19-depleted stem cell transplant. The origin of the receptors is a boy between 2 and 10 years old with acute lymphoblastic leukemia, due to receive a stem cell transplant.

At least ten counts were recorded for this clonotype. The rearrangement joins TRBV2 to TRBJ1-1, with D perhaps TRBD1 (5 bases). Per the germline V gene, CDR1 is SNHLY and CDR2 is FYNNEI. The length of the CDR3 is 14 residues. Deletions cut 9 bases from V and 3 bases from J, with 17 bases between. The CDR3 DNA sequence: TGTGCCAGTGAGGGACCCACGACTGACACTGAAGCTTTCTTT. Translating gives CASEGPTTDTEAFF.

This clonotype was picked up a small number of times. The chain links TRBV7-9 to TRBJ2-5; 8 nucleotides line up with TRBD2. The germline V gene has CDR1 SEHNR and CDR2 FQNEAQ (reference sequence). This CDR3 is built from 14 residues. The J segment lost 5 bases and the V segment lost 5 bases, leaving 7 bases of the junction unmatched. DNA of the CDR3: TGTGCCAGCAGCCTCGGACTAGCAGTTGAGACCCAGTACTTC. It specifies CASSLGLAVETQYF.

With respect to this clonotype: Germline is not matched at one junction end, which may reflect a read error. The chain couples TRBV7-7 to TRBJ2-1, with 8 bases aligning to TRBD2. The germline gives CDR1 SSHAT, CDR2 FNYEAQ (reference sequence). The CDR3 spans 14 residues. CDR3 loop: CASSTGLGWDEQFF. CDR3 nucleotide sequence: TGTGCTAGCAGCACGGGACTAGGGTGGGATGAGCAGTTCTTC.

This clonotype was found a few times. The chain recombines TRBV4-1 with TRBJ2-4; maybe TRBD1 (6 bases). CDR3 length equals 12 residues. Trimming took off 5 bases at V and 10 bases at J, with 12 bases between the two ends. In germline, CDR1 is MGHRA, CDR2 YSYEKL. The CDR3 DNA follows: TGCGCCAGCAGCGTCGCGAGGGGGATTCAGTACTTC. Its protein product is CASSVARGIQYF.

Notes on this clonotype: The junction differs from germline at one of its ends, possibly a read error. The chain recombines TRBV15 with TRBJ2-5; 8 bases match TRBD2. This CDR3 is 16 amino acids long. The germline V gene has CDR1 LNHNV and CDR2 YYDKDF (reference sequence). The DNA of the CDR3 is TGTGCCACCAACAGAGCGGGAGCGCACGTTCAAGAGACCCAGTACTTC. This encodes CATNRAGAHVQETQYF.

This clonotype occurred many times. The rearrangement links TRBV29-1 to TRBJ2-1, with no clear D. The CDR3 covers 13 residues. The V gene's germline CDR1 is SQVTM and CDR2 ANQGSEA. V was shortened by 4 bases and J by 7 bases, with 14 bases between the two germline ends. The CDR3 sequence is CSVVWVGQNEQFF. The CDR3 DNA follows: TGCAGCGTTGTGTGGGTGGGTCAGAATGAGCAGTTCTTC.

This clonotype was seen repeatedly, ten times or more. The chain combines TRBV5-1 with TRBJ2-7, with D possibly matching TRBD1 (5 bases). V was cut by 1 base and J by 0 bases, with 14 bases left in between. Germline V gene lookup returns CDR1 SGHRS and CDR2 YFSETQ. The CDR3 covers 16 residues. CDR3 coding DNA: TGCGCCAGCAGCTTGTGGAAAGGGGAAAGCTCCTACGAGCAGTACTTC. Translation gives CASSLWKGESSYEQYF.

The chain recombines TRBV20-1 with TRBJ2-7; 7 bases are a match to TRBD1. Trimming removed 6 bases from V and 3 bases from J; junction bases left unmatched: 5. The V gene's germline CDR1 is DFQATT and CDR2 SNEGSKA (reference sequence). There are 12 residues in the CDR3. CDR3 nucleotide sequence: TGCAGTGCCTATAGACAGGGCTACGAGCAGTACTTC. Translated, it gives CSAYRQGYEQYF.

This clonotype was recorded many times. J is TRBJ2-2 and V is TRBV20-1, with D maybe TRBD1 (6 bases). The CDR3 has 17 residues. Germline values: CDR1 DFQATT, CDR2 SNEGSKA (reference sequence). The V gene lost 0 bases and the J gene lost 4 bases, with 18 bases spanning the gap. The CDR3 DNA sequence: TGCAGTGCTAGAGATACCGGTCACAGGGACGCCACCGGGGAGCTGTTTTTT. Protein sequence: CSARDTGHRDATGELFF.

This clonotype was detected ten times or more. CDR3 nucleotide sequence: TGTGCCAGCAGCTTAGGGGCTAGCCAAACCTACGAGCAGTACTTC. As protein: CASSLGASQTYEQYF. The chain couples TRBV11-2 to TRBJ2-7; a possible D gene is TRBD2 (5 bases). The V end was cut by 1 base, the J end by 2 bases, with 12 bases between. CDR3 length equals 15 residues. In germline, CDR1 is SGHAT, CDR2 FQNNGV.

On this clonotype: Possible read error: a much larger clone is one base away. The chain has TRBV29-1 and TRBJ2-5, with a tentative D call TRBD1 (5 bases). V shed 3 bases and J shed 13 bases, with 15 bases lying between them. The CDR3 extends over 11 amino acids. CDR1 is SQVTM, CDR2 ANQGSEA, per germline. Written as DNA, the CDR3 is TGCAGCGTTGAGATGGGTGGGGCCCTGTACTTC. Amino acids: CSVEMGGALYF.

This clonotype was picked up many times. The J gene is TRBJ1-2, the V gene TRBV29-1, with 7 bases fitting TRBD1. Trimming took 0 bases from V and 4 from J; bases not matched to a gene: 14. The CDR3 has 17 amino acids. Germline V gives CDR1 SQVTM, CDR2 ANQGSEA. CDR3 DNA: TGCAGCGTTGAAGATCACGTCCCCGAAGACAGGGCCTATGGCTACACCTTC. The encoded protein is CSVEDHVPEDRAYGYTF.

This clonotype appeared many times. This chain links TRBV2 with TRBJ2-3; D tentatively reads TRBD1 or TRBD2 (5 bases each). CDR1 and CDR2 (germline): SNHLY, FYNNEI. The CDR3 loop spans 13 amino acids. V was clipped by 2 bases and J by 6 bases, with 9 bases between them. For the CDR3, the DNA is TGTGCCAGCAGTGAAATGGGGGAGGATACGCAGTATTTT. Translating it yields CASSEMGEDTQYF.

This clonotype was observed at least ten times. For the CDR3, the DNA is TGTGCCAGCAGCCCCTCGGGAGTTCAAGAGACCCAGTACTTC. Its protein product is CASSPSGVQETQYF. The V and J genes are TRBV7-8 and TRBJ2-5; D possibly corresponds to TRBD2 (6 bases). Germline V gene lookup returns CDR1 SGHVS and CDR2 FQNEAQ. The CDR3 covers 14 residues. V was cut by 5 bases and J by 2 bases, with 12 bases left in between.